This T cell receptor (beta chain) came from a study of blood T cell repertoires in COVID-19. Study in general: Samples representing acute and convalescent COVID-19 were sourced from the United States, Italy and Spain. Nucleic acid was either cDNA or gDNA, and it came from T cells, B-cell-depleted T cells, or PBMCs.

The CDR3 is 13 residues long. V lost 7 bases to trimming and J lost 4 bases, with 10 bases between them. Germline-derived CDR1 and CDR2 are LGHDT and YNNKEL (reference sequence). As handled by the study authors: Estimation of nucleated cell counts relied on the amplification of reference gene primers. TCRdb's table, derived via immunoSEQ multiplex PCR, lists solely in-frame clones and lacks some. V and J calls and clone size are given by that table; D and trimming were obtained from the DNA. In the table there are just over 150,000 clones, approximately 82% of which are singletons. This clone showed up just a few times.

The gene calls are TRBV3-1 (or the pseudogene TRBV3-2) and TRBJ2-2; weak D call: TRBD2 (5 bases). The sequencing sample was made of peripheral blood. The TCR comes from a woman of 80 years or more with acute or convalescent COVID-19. The CDR3 bases are TGTGCCAGCACCCTACGGGGCACCGGGGAGCTGTTTTTT. This translates into CASTLRGTGELFF.